The sequence of this TCR beta chain was determined in a study of blood T cells in healthy people across ages. Primed by a sample-barcoded 5' primer and a J-beta primer mix, a second PCR proceeded for roughly 7 to 11 cycles. All samples yielded 2.5 million or more CDR3-containing paired-end reads. In TCRdb, the 5' RACE reads were re-called with MiXCR into one record per CDR3 protein. The repertoire holds hundreds of thousands of distinct CDR3 sequences, with roughly 56% as singletons. This clonotype was picked up many times. The germline V gene encodes CDR1 DFQATT and CDR2 SNEGSKA (reference sequence). Trimming pared 3 bases from V and 1 base from J, leaving 10 bases between. CDR3 length: 13 residues.

V and J are TRBV20-1 and TRBJ2-7, with a possible D match to TRBD2 (5 bases). The TCR sequence derives from a man aged 40-49 years in good health. The sequenced material came from blood. Here the CDR3 DNA reads TGCAGTGCTAGGGGGAGCGTGTCCTACGAGCAGTACTTC. Translating it yields CSARGSVSYEQYF.